This TCR beta chain was obtained from a study of blood T cells in healthy people across ages. Across the whole study: About one barcoded beta molecule per two T cells came from capture by template switching.

With 6 bases removed from V and 3 bases from J, the gap between germline ends came to 11 bases. The CDR3 has 13 amino acids. The use of a sample-barcoded 5' primer and a J-beta primer mix characterized a second PCR of roughly 7 to 11 cycles. TCRdb fed the 5' RACE reads into MiXCR, producing one record per CDR3 protein. This table holds hundreds of thousands of distinct CDR3 sequences, 20% to 30% found once. This clonotype was counted a few times. The same sample was also studied in work on T cells of mothers and their children. In that study: Three healthy Caucasian mothers, along with their six children, were the donors.

This clonotype was obtained from a boy younger than 18 in good health. V usage is TRBV12-3 or TRBV12-4 and J usage is TRBJ1-1; unclear D gene. The sample was blood. The CDR3: CASSYGEDTEAFF. For the CDR3, the DNA is TGTGCCAGCAGCTACGGGGAGGACACTGAAGCTTTCTTT.